This T cell receptor beta chain was retrieved from a study of spatial heterogeneity in lung cancer. Study overall: Raw reads showed each unique TCR and UMI combination turning up more than ten times on average.

CDR1 and CDR2 (germline): SGHVS, FQNEAQ. Trimming removed 1 base at V and 4 bases at J, with 10 bases between. The CDR3 consists of 14 residues. As for time point: sample taken at primary tumor resection. No cell sorting; template was whole RNA from tumor, lung tissue or PBMC. A total of under 80 untreated early-stage non-small cell lung cancer patients served as donors. By share, this clonotype ranks as medium-sized. Each TCR cDNA molecule bore a unique molecular identifier. MiXCR, applied by TCRdb to the 5' RACE reads, yields one record per CDR3 protein. The sample includes around 6,000 distinct CDR3 sequences, 9.5% to 15% of them seen just once.

Source: normal lung tissue next to the tumor, taken at surgery. The chain employs TRBV7-8 and TRBJ1-1, with D uncertain. This sequence originates from a male donor with early-stage non-small cell lung cancer. The CDR3 region is CASSLDLGGTEAFF. As DNA, the CDR3 is TGTGCCAGCAGCTTAGATCTGGGTGGCACTGAAGCTTTCTTT.